This T cell receptor (beta chain) stems from a study of shared clonotypes between healthy human individuals. In regard to this clone: The antigen is unknown.

Here immunoSEQ multiplex PCR was the method, and the copy in TCRdb shows in-frame clones only, minus some. The sample holds approximately 2.5 million clones, roughly 92% seen once. Study observations and caveats: Inspection by rarefaction showed sorted-subset sequencing to be incomplete despite large depth.

The V end lost 4 bases, the J end lost 5 bases, and 14 bases lay between the germline ends. This CDR3 spans 14 amino acids. Germline CDR1 and CDR2: MDHEN and SYDVKM. This chain links TRBV28 with TRBJ2-5; possible D gene TRBD2, 6 bases. The sequenced sample was naive CD4+ T cells sorted from blood. The subset was: CD45RA+ positively selected. This TCR came from a man between 18 and 29 years old in good health. The CDR3 is CASSSNQGGETQYF. In DNA, the CDR3 is TGTGCCAGCAGTTCCAACCAGGGAGGCGAGACCCAGTACTTC.